This entry is about one T cell receptor (beta chain). These data originate in a study of blood T cell repertoires in COVID-19. Study-wide background: Both acute and convalescent COVID-19 samples were obtained from the United States, Italy and Spain. T cells, B-cell-depleted T cells, or PBMCs provided the cDNA or gDNA that served as material.

Germline V gene lookup returns CDR1 MNHEY and CDR2 SVGEGT. CDR3 length: 14 amino acids. V dropped 2 bases and J dropped 0 bases, with 5 bases sitting between them. Per the study methods: Amplification with reference gene primers provided the estimates of nucleated cell counts. Measured with immunoSEQ multiplex PCR; TCRdb has only the in-frame clones, and not every one. That table furnishes V, J and clone size, whereas the DNA furnished D and trimming. The top ten hold approximately 14% of the sample, which has 55,000 to 75,000 clones, approximately 78% seen once. This chain joins TRBV6-2 or TRBV6-3 and TRBJ1-5; D uncertain. This receptor was obtained from a man of 80 years or more with acute or convalescent COVID-19. The sequenced sample was peripheral blood. The CDR3 reads CASSYLDSNQPQHF. CDR3 nucleotide sequence: TGTGCCAGCAGTTACCTAGATAGCAATCAGCCCCAGCATTTT.